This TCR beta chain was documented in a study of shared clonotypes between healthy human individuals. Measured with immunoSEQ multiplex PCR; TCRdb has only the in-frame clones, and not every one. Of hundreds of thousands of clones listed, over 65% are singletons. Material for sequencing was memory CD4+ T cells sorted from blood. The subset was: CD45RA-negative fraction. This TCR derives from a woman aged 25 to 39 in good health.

CDR3: CASSGPNYGYTF. The CDR3 nucleotides are TGTGCCAGCAGTGGGCCTAACTATGGCTACACCTTC. The rearrangement uses TRBV28 and TRBJ1-2; D is undetermined. The V and J ends lost 5 bases and 0 bases respectively, with 4 bases between them. This CDR3 is built from 12 residues. From germline, CDR1 is MDHEN and CDR2 SYDVKM.